The 22 T cell receptor beta chains below were found in one sample sequenced in a study of blood T cells in healthy people across ages. Combining a sample-barcoded 5' primer with a J-beta primer mix, a second PCR ran for about 7 to 11 cycles. TCRdb re-analysed the 5' RACE reads in MiXCR, keeping a single row per CDR3 protein. The repertoire holds 950,000 to 1,200,000 distinct CDR3 sequences, with 30% to 40% as singletons. Sequencing input: blood. The source is a man between 18 and 29 years old in good health.

This clonotype has just a few counts. The rearrangement joins TRBV7-9 to TRBJ2-1; D may be TRBD2 (5 bases). The germline V gene has CDR1 SEHNR and CDR2 FQNEAQ (reference sequence). Trimming shortened V by 8 bases and J by 5 bases, and 16 bases separated the two germline ends. The CDR3 sequence is 14 residues long. The CDR3 nucleotides read TGTGCCAGCGGGAGACTGGTCTCTAACAATGAGCAGTTCTTC. Protein sequence: CASGRLVSNNEQFF.

The J gene is TRBJ1-2, the V gene TRBV15; D uncertain. Germline CDR1 and CDR2: LNHNV and YYDKDF (reference sequence). The CDR3 consists of 14 residues. The ends were cut back, 0 bases at V and 3 bases at J, with 8 bases in the middle. The CDR3 coding sequence is TGTGCCACCAGCAGAGATGTAACCCACTATGGCTACACCTTC. This translates into CATSRDVTHYGYTF.

This clonotype was detected a few times. V usage is TRBV29-1 and J usage is TRBJ1-1; 7 nucleotides align to TRBD1. Looked up from germline, CDR1 is SQVTM and CDR2 is ANQGSEA. The CDR3 is 13 residues long. V lost 2 bases to trimming and J lost 10 bases; unmatched junction nucleotides: 10. CDR3 bases: TGCAGCGTTGAAATGACGTCGACAGGGCTAGCTTTCTTT. The encoded protein is CSVEMTSTGLAFF.

The chain recombines TRBV20-1 with TRBJ1-2; D is unresolved. V was trimmed by 0 bases and J by 4 bases, leaving 9 bases between them. Germline V CDR1 and CDR2: DFQATT, SNEGSKA (reference sequence). This CDR3 is built from 13 residues. CDR3 amino acids: CSARDSFIYGYTF. Written as DNA, the CDR3 is TGCAGTGCTAGAGATAGTTTCATCTATGGCTACACCTTC.

In regard to this clonotype: The junction differs from germline at one of its ends, possibly a read error. The gene calls are TRBV28 and TRBJ2-3; 12 bases align to TRBD2. This CDR3 spans 17 amino acids. Germline V gene data show CDR1 as MDHEN and CDR2 as SYDVKM. The CDR3 reads CASSLATGLAGTDTQYF. In DNA, the CDR3 is TGTGCCAGCAGTTTAGCCACCGGACTAGCGGGAACAGATACGCAGTATTTC.

This clonotype has a handful of counts. This rearrangement joins TRBV7-2 to TRBJ2-5, with 8 bases matching TRBD2. J was trimmed by 2 bases and V by 2 bases; bases with no gene match: 7. Germline V gene lookup returns CDR1 SGHTA and CDR2 FQGNSA. The CDR3 has 16 amino acids. This CDR3 is CASSLRGLGDQETQYF. DNA for the CDR3: TGTGCCAGCAGCTTAAGGGGACTAGGGGATCAAGAGACCCAGTACTTC.

The V gene is TRBV12-3 or TRBV12-4, the J gene TRBJ2-1; the D is unclear. Matching the DNA end better, TRBJ2-7 makes the J call doubtful. The CDR3 has 13 amino acids. CDR3 amino acids: CASSFKGHNEQYF. The DNA for the CDR3 is TGTGCCAGCAGTTTTAAAGGGCACAATGAGCAGTACTTC.

In this sample, this clonotype turned up a few times. The chain combines TRBV20-1 with TRBJ1-5; D is perhaps TRBD1 (6 bases). The germline CDR1 and CDR2 sequences are DFQATT and SNEGSKA (reference sequence). The CDR3 consists of 16 residues. Trimming took off 3 bases at V and 0 bases at J, with 15 bases between the two ends. This chain's CDR3 is CSASGRDTYSNQPQHF. CDR3 DNA sequence: TGCAGTGCTAGCGGCAGGGACACCTATAGCAATCAGCCCCAGCATTTT.

This clonotype occurred many times. V is TRBV7-2 and J is TRBJ2-5; D not resolved. V dropped 5 bases and J dropped 7 bases, with 17 bases sitting between them. This CDR3 contains 14 residues. Germline-derived CDR1 and CDR2 are SGHTA and FQGNSA. The DNA for the CDR3 is TGTGCCAGCAGCCGTAACGTGCAGGCAGGGACCCAGTACTTC. Amino acids: CASSRNVQAGTQYF.

V usage is TRBV6-6 and J usage is TRBJ1-4; TRBD1 aligns across 7 bases. This CDR3 spans 13 amino acids. J lost 7 bases, V lost 6 bases, and 5 bases had no gene match. Germline CDR1 reads MNHNY; CDR2 reads SVGAGI (reference sequence). The CDR3 DNA reads TGTGCCAGCAGACAGGGGACCCCTGAAAAACTGTTTTTT. Translation gives CASRQGTPEKLFF.

The V and J genes are TRBV20-1 and TRBJ1-2; possible D gene TRBD1, 5 bases. Germline V gene sequence: CDR1 DFQATT, CDR2 SNEGSKA (reference sequence). V gave up 6 bases and J gave up 2 bases, with 13 bases separating them. The length of the CDR3 is 13 residues. The CDR3 region has the DNA TGCAGTGCCAGCGGGACCGGGAACTATGGCTACACCTTC. This codes for CSASGTGNYGYTF.

V usage is TRBV5-4 and J usage is TRBJ1-2; the D is unclear. V lost 1 base to trimming and J lost 8 bases, with 12 bases between them. The germline CDR1 and CDR2 sequences are SGHNT and YYREEE (reference sequence). The CDR3 runs 13 residues. The CDR3 DNA is TGTGCCAGCAGCTTGCGGGGAAATGAAGGCTACACCTTC. Encoded protein: CASSLRGNEGYTF.

J is TRBJ2-1 and V is TRBV12-3 or TRBV12-4, with D unresolved. V shed 8 bases and J shed 4 bases, with 9 bases lying between them. This CDR3 contains 12 residues. CDR3 DNA: TGTGCCAGCGGTCGGCGATACAATGAGCAGTTCTTC. Its protein product is CASGRRYNEQFF.

V is TRBV5-4 and J is TRBJ2-5, with D hard to call. The CDR3 is 16 residues long. The V and J ends lost 4 bases and 3 bases respectively, with 19 bases between them. CDR1 SGHNT and CDR2 YYREEE come from the germline V gene (reference sequence). The CDR3 sequence is CASSDLSTVPKETQYF. The CDR3 DNA follows: TGTGCCAGCAGCGACCTTAGCACCGTGCCAAAAGAGACCCAGTACTTC. Full variable domain (outside the CDR3, taken from reference TRBV5-4 and TRBJ2-5): ETGVTQSPTHLIKTRGQQVTLRCSSQSGHNTVSWYQQALGQGPQFIFQYYREEENGRGNFPPRFSGLQFPNYSSELNVNALELDDSALYLCASSDLSTVPKETQYFGPGTRLLVL.

The rearrangement joins TRBV5-1 to TRBJ2-5; 10 bases are a match to TRBD1. Germline CDR1 SGHRS, CDR2 YFSETQ. Germline trimming cut 8 bases from V and 11 bases from J; bases unmatched to any gene: 15. The CDR3 is 14 residues long. For the CDR3, the DNA is TGCGCCAGTCGACGGACAGGGGGTGTCAATGAGCAGTACTTC. It is translated as CASRRTGGVNEQYF. Supplemented by reference TRBV5-1 and TRBJ2-5, the full variable domain reads KAGVTQTPRYLIKTRGQQVTLSCSPISGHRSVSWYQQTPGQGLQFLFEYFSETQRNKGNFPGRFSGRQFSNSRSEMNVSTLELGDSALYLCASRRTGGVNEQYFGPGTRLLVL.

This clonotype was recorded many times. This chain connects TRBV29-1 to TRBJ2-1; TRBD2 matches 11 bases. This CDR3 has 17 amino acids. The V segment lost 7 bases and the J segment 1 base; nucleotides outside the gene matches: 12. Germline loops: CDR1 SQVTM, CDR2 ANQGSEA. Here the CDR3 reads CSAEMGTSGNSYNEQFF. The CDR3 DNA follows: TGCAGCGCCGAGATGGGGACTAGCGGAAATTCCTACAATGAGCAGTTCTTC.

The rearrangement joins TRBV7-9 to TRBJ1-1; TRBD1 aligns across 7 bases. Looked up from germline, CDR1 is SEHNR and CDR2 is FQNEAQ (reference sequence). V lost 5 bases and J lost 4; bases outside the gene matches: 7. The CDR3 totals 14 residues. DNA for the CDR3: TGTGCCAGCAGCAGGGACAGCCCTATCACTGAAGCTTTCTTT. It is translated as CASSRDSPITEAFF.

This clonotype was found a few times. V and J are TRBV20-1 and TRBJ1-2, with D maybe TRBD1 (6 bases). The V end lost 6 bases, the J end lost 8 bases, and 22 bases lay between the germline ends. The CDR3 loop spans 14 amino acids. In germline, CDR1 is DFQATT, CDR2 SNEGSKA (reference sequence). This chain's CDR3 is CSAPTPGRGGGYTF. The CDR3 DNA sequence: TGCAGTGCCCCAACGCCGGGCAGGGGTGGAGGCTACACCTTC.

The gene calls are TRBV27 and TRBJ1-2; D ambiguous. The CDR3 runs to 14 residues. The germline V gene has CDR1 MNHEY and CDR2 SMNVEV (reference sequence). Trimming took off 5 bases at V and 4 bases at J, with 14 bases between the two ends. The CDR3, as DNA: TGTGCCAGCAGTCCACTCGAGTCTACCTATGGCTACACCTTC. It is translated as CASSPLESTYGYTF.

This clonotype occurred a few times. The rearrangement links TRBV4-3 to TRBJ2-1, with TRBD2 matching 8 bases. V was pared by 1 base and J by 5 bases, with 10 bases of the junction left unmatched. The CDR3 is 17 amino acids. CDR1 LGHNA and CDR2 YSLEER come from the germline V gene. The CDR3 spells CASSQGSPGLENNEQFF. The CDR3 DNA follows: TGCGCCAGCAGCCAAGGGTCACCGGGACTAGAAAACAATGAGCAGTTCTTC.

The table lists this clonotype with a few counts. The chain has TRBV6-1 and TRBJ1-1, with 8 bases matching TRBD1. Germline loops: CDR1 MNHNS, CDR2 SASEGT. The CDR3 covers 13 residues. V trimming: 7 bases; J trimming: 3 bases; junction bases outside the gene matches: 4. CDR3 in amino acids: CASTDRGYTEAFF. The CDR3 DNA sequence: TGTGCCAGCACAGACAGGGGTTACACTGAAGCTTTCTTT.

This sequence joins TRBV12-5 and TRBJ2-1; 8 bases line up with TRBD1. V lost 6 bases and J lost 3; bases outside the gene matches: 13. This CDR3 contains 17 residues. Germline loops: CDR1 LGHNT, CDR2 FRNRAP. The CDR3 DNA follows: TGTGCTAGTGGCGACAAAGTCACAGGGGGAAACTACAATGAGCAGTTCTTC. Protein: CASGDKVTGGNYNEQFF.